This T cell receptor (beta chain) was sequenced in a study of shared clonotypes between healthy human individuals. Overall study findings and caveats: Against clonotypes common to all four donors, non-shared ones had lower generation probabilities.

Naive CD4+ cells were CD45RA-selected; the remaining cells were memory. Trimming cost V 8 bases and J 1 base, with 9 bases left between them. This CDR3 is 12 amino acids long. CDR1 is PRHDT and CDR2 is FYEKMQ in the germline V gene (reference sequence). Assay execution took place at the deep level. Using immunoSEQ multiplex PCR, the repertoire was profiled, and TCRdb retains in-frame clones only, with some absent. Here the sample spans about 960,000 clones, approximately 76% being singletons. On this clone: Its antigen is not known.

The V call is TRBV13, the J call TRBJ2-7; D remains unclear. Sequenced: memory CD4+ T cells sorted from blood. Subset reported: CD45RA-negative fraction. The receptor was derived from a man aged 18 to 29 in good health. For the CDR3, the DNA is TGTGCCAGCGGAGCCAGATCCTACGAGCAGTACTTC. Translated: CASGARSYEQYF.